This TCR beta chain was sequenced in a study of a mutant IDH1 vaccine in newly diagnosed glioma. This clone was detected only once. Its antigen remains unidentified. Germline assignment: CDR1 GTSNPN and CDR2 SVGIG (reference sequence). V was shortened by 0 bases and J by 0 bases, with 9 bases between the two germline ends. The CDR3 contains 15 residues. Here immunoSEQ multiplex PCR was the method, and the copy in TCRdb shows in-frame clones only, minus some. The repertoire includes 110,000 or so clones, 75% to 90% of them detected once, and 0.55% to 0.7% sits in the top ten. Noted time point: week 11, during vaccination. The content of each vaccine dose was 300 ug of mutant IDH1 20-mer peptide, and topical imiquimod accompanied it. Overall study results and limits: Vaccination induced immune responses in around 93% of patients.

Sequenced material: PBMCs, taken from a glioma patient whose treatment included an IDH1 peptide vaccine. The chain couples TRBV30 to TRBJ2-1, with unresolved D. This receptor was identified in a woman aged 45 to 65 with glioma. CDR3: CAWSVGSRSYNEQFF. DNA for the CDR3: TGTGCCTGGAGTGTTGGGTCCCGCTCCTACAATGAGCAGTTCTTC.